These 8 T cell receptor beta chains were sequenced from one sample in a study of shared clonotypes between healthy human individuals. Only in-frame clones appear in the TCRdb table, and some are missing; sequencing was by immunoSEQ multiplex PCR. Counted here are fewer than 3 million clones, 85% to 95% occurring once; the ten biggest clones make up 0.37%. The sequencing sample was made of naive CD4+ T cells from PBMCs. Subset meaning: CD45RA+ positively selected. These receptors came from a man younger than 30 in good health. Some clones in this sample may be carry-over from other donors' samples.

The CDR3 loop is CASSSYLAVSYNEQFF. CDR3 coding DNA: TGTGCCAGCAGCTCCTACCTAGCGGTGTCCTACAATGAGCAGTTCTTC. This rearrangement joins TRBV7-2 to TRBJ2-1, with 7 positions matching TRBD2. V gave up 4 bases and J gave up 1 base; unmatched junction bases: 7. Germline CDR1 reads SGHTA; CDR2 reads FQGNSA. The CDR3 is made up of 16 amino acids.

The rearrangement links TRBV25-1 to TRBJ2-7; D tentatively reads TRBD1 or TRBD2 (5 bases each). The CDR3 contains 15 residues. V lost 3 bases to trimming and J lost 3 bases, with 15 bases between them. Germline CDR1 is MGHDK and CDR2 is SYGVNS. The CDR3 reads CASSDQTRGGYEQYF. CDR3 DNA: TGTGCCAGCAGTGATCAAACTAGGGGCGGCTACGAGCAGTACTTC.

The V call is TRBV9, the J call TRBJ1-2, with no clear D. The CDR3 loop spans 15 amino acids. Trimming removed 3 bases from V and 2 bases from J, with 14 bases in between. Per germline, CDR1 SGDLS and CDR2 YYNGEE. The DNA for the CDR3 is TGTGCCAGCAGCGGACAAATCACGGCCAACTATGGCTACACCTTC. Its protein is CASSGQITANYGYTF.

This clone was observed once. The chain recombines TRBV10-1 with TRBJ2-7; the D call may be TRBD1 or TRBD2 (5 bases each). This CDR3 region has 14 residues. Germline lookup yields CDR1 WNHNN and CDR2 SYGVQD (reference sequence). Trimming removed 4 bases at V and 1 base at J, with 11 bases between. The CDR3 loop is CASSAGRVSYEQYF. The DNA for the CDR3 is TGCGCCAGCAGTGCGGGACGGGTGTCCTACGAGCAGTACTTC.

In its sample, this clone was seen once. The genes are TRBV4-2 and TRBJ2-7, with 10 bases aligning to TRBD2. The junction had 8 bases not matched to a gene; V was cut back by 2 bases and J by 4 bases. The length of the CDR3 is 16 residues. Germline CDR1 is LGHNA and CDR2 is YNFKEQ. The CDR3 DNA follows: TGTGCCAGCAGCCAACCACCTAGCGGGAGTGGGTACGAGCAGTACTTC. Its translation is CASSQPPSGSGYEQYF.

The chain is built from TRBV6-4 and TRBJ2-1; D is perhaps TRBD1 or TRBD2 (6 bases each). Trimming took 2 bases from V and 1 from J, leaving 9 bases between them. The CDR3 extends over 15 amino acids. The germline CDR1 and CDR2 sequences are MRHNA and SNTAGT. The CDR3 protein is CASSDGGQSYNEQFF. CDR3 DNA: TGTGCCAGCAGTGACGGGGGGCAATCCTACAATGAGCAGTTCTTC.

The rearrangement joins TRBV28 to TRBJ1-2; the D is unclear. V shed 6 bases and J shed 8 bases, with 10 bases lying between them. Per germline, CDR1 MDHEN and CDR2 SYDVKM. This CDR3 is 11 amino acids long. CDR3: CASSRKGGYTF. In DNA form, the CDR3 reads TGTGCCAGCAGCCGTAAAGGGGGCTACACCTTC.

The chain carries TRBV30 and TRBJ2-5; 8 nucleotides line up with TRBD2. The germline V gene has CDR1 GTSNPN and CDR2 SVGIG (reference sequence). The CDR3 has 15 residues. The ends lost 1 base at V and 11 bases at J; junction bases unmatched: 15. CDR3 nucleotide sequence: TGTGCCTGGAGTGATCCGGGGGGGGCATACGATCGGCAGTACTTC. Its protein is CAWSDPGGAYDRQYF.